The rows below give T cell receptor beta chains drawn from one sample of a study of OX40 agonist ivuxolimab in advanced cancers. Libraries were prepared by immunoSEQ multiplex PCR; TCRdb keeps only in-frame clonotypes and omits some of them. The table has 65,000 or so clones, about 92% seen once. The source was CD4+ or CD8+ T cells sorted from blood, collected in a trial of the OX40 agonist ivuxolimab. Every receptor here comes from an adult with an advanced solid tumor such as melanoma, head and neck, liver or kidney cancer. The conserved cysteine and the conserved F or W are not part of the CDR3 here.

j_call v_call cdr3_aa
TRBJ2-7 TRBV4-1 ASSWDREVEQY
TRBJ2-3 TRBV13 ASSPPGSGGDTQY
TRBJ2-1 TRBV9 ASRAPSAEQF
TRBJ2-1 TRBV2 ASSGTDSYNEQF
TRBJ2-6 TRBV15 ATSRDLSGANVLT
TRBJ2-7 TRBV6-1 ASSGAPASGASYEQY
TRBJ1-5 TRBV15 ATSRGGGQPQH
TRBJ2-7 TRBV25-1 ASSLIYEQY
TRBJ2-6 TRBV9 ASSPAAVSGANVLT
TRBJ2-1 TRBV29-1 SVEDNNEQF
TRBJ2-5 TRBV30 AWSGMSGGETQY
TRBJ1-3 TRBV6-5 ASRGGKLAGNTIY
TRBJ2-1 TRBV4-1 ASSARYAQGSYNEQF
TRBJ1-1 TRBV28 ASSFRGQNTEAF
TRBJ1-1 TRBV9 ASSVGTGVTEAF
TRBJ2-3 TRBV7-9 ASSLVASPERDTQY
TRBJ2-1 TRBV9 ASSVPSQGSNEQF
TRBJ1-1 TRBV2 ASRRTGMTEAF
TRBJ2-7 TRBV27 ASSGGTAPYEQY
TRBJ2-7 TRBV7-2 ASGKLAGGAYEQY
TRBJ2-5 TRBV4-1 ASSQGSPGGLQETQY
TRBJ2-5 TRBV7-9 ASSFTGGVLAETQY
TRBJ2-7 TRBV6-5 ASSFRGSEQY
TRBJ2-7 TRBV30 AWSRSGRGYEQY
TRBJ1-1 TRBV27 ASKVSGVTEAF
TRBJ2-1 TRBV19 ASSIWLAGVGHNEQF
TRBJ2-1 TRBV7-3 ASSHHPSSYNEQF
TRBJ2-7 TRBV19 ASSIDGYEQY
TRBJ2-1 TRBV11-2 ASSLEPGDLNEQF
TRBJ2-5 TRBV6-1 ASSEALDRQETQY
TRBJ2-7 TRBV5-1 ASSRGQGFYEQY
TRBJ2-7 TRBV6-6 ASSGTANAYEQY
TRBJ1-2 TRBV14 ASSLSTGYGYT
TRBJ1-2 TRBV9 ASSQAGTGFYGYT
TRBJ2-5 TRBV5-1 ASSLFGERLATQY
TRBJ2-1 TRBV5-6 ASSYQTGAYNEQF